This T cell receptor beta chain was found in a study of T cell changes during pregnancy in multiple sclerosis. TCRdb's copy holds only in-frame clones and misses some; the assay was immunoSEQ multiplex PCR. The sample shows some 100,000 clones, approximately 92% of them seen only once. The germline CDR1 and CDR2 sequences are MNHNS and SASEGT. The CDR3 has 14 residues. The V gene lost 2 bases and the J gene lost 3 bases, with 10 bases spanning the gap. Sequencing was performed on peripheral blood, taken after pregnancy. The V and J genes are TRBV6-1 and TRBJ1-1, with D perhaps TRBD1 (5 bases). The receptor's source is a female donor with multiple sclerosis, enrolled in a pregnancy study. Here the CDR3 reads CASSELDSDTEAFF. Here the CDR3 DNA reads TGTGCCAGCAGTGAACTTGACAGCGACACTGAAGCTTTCTTT.